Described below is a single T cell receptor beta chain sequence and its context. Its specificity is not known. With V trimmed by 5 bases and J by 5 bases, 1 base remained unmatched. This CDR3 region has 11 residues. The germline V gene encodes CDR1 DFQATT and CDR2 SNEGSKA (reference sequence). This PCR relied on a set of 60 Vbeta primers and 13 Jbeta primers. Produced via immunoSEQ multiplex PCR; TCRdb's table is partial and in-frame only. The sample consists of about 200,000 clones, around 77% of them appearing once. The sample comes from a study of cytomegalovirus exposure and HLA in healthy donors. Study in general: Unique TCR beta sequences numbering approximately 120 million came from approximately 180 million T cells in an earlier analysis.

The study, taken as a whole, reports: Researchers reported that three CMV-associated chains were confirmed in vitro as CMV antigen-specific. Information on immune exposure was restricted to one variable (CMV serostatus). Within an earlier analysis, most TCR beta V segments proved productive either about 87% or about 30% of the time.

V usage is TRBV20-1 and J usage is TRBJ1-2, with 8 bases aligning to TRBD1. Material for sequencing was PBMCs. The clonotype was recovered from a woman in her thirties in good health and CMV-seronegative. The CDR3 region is CSAWDRYGYTF. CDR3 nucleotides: TGCAGTGCTTGGGACAGGTATGGCTACACCTTC.